The present entry profiles one T cell receptor (beta chain) with its context. Using immunoSEQ multiplex PCR, the repertoire was profiled, and TCRdb retains in-frame clones only, with some absent. The sample carries some 130,000 clones, 88% recorded once. This sample was included in a study of blood T cell repertoires in COVID-19. CDR1 and CDR2 (germline): LNHDA, SQIVND (reference sequence). The CDR3 extends over 11 amino acids. V shed 4 bases and J shed 4 bases, with 5 bases lying between them. This sequence originates from a man aged 70-80 years with active COVID-19. Input material: peripheral blood. The rearrangement joins TRBV19 to TRBJ2-7, with D perhaps matching TRBD1 (5 bases). CDR3 sequence (DNA): TGTGCCAGTAGTACAGGGTACGAGCAGTACTTC. It translates to CASSTGYEQYF.